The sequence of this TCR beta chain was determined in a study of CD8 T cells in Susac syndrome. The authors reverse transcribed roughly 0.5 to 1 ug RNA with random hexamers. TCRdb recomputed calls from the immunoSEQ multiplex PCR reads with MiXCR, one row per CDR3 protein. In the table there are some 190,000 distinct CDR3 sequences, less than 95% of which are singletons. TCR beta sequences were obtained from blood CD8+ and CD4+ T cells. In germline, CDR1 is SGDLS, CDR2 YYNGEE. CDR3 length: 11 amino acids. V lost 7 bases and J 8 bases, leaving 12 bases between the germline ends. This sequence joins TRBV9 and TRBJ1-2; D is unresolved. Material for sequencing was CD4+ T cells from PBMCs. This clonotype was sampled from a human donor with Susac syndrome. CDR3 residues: CASAHGMGYTF. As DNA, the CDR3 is TGTGCCAGCGCGCACGGGATGGGCTACACCTTC.